The subject of this entry is one T cell receptor beta chain. No antigen is known for it. cDNA prepared by RNA extraction and subsequent reverse transcription served as the template for sequencing. The repertoire was sequenced with immunoSEQ multiplex PCR; TCRdb's copy has only in-frame clones and lacks some. The data contain around 190,000 clones, approximately 60% of them singletons. Both CD4+ and CD8+ T cells were separated by sorting PBMCs. The sample comes from a study of CD8+ T cells in alopecia areata. Notes on the study in general: It was lesional scalp, especially alopecia totalis/universalis, that showed higher clonality than normal scalp. Sequenced scalp T cells also include alphabeta T cells resident in normal skin.

This CDR3 contains 13 residues. Looked up from germline, CDR1 is GTSNPN and CDR2 is SVGIG (reference sequence). V dropped 2 bases and J dropped 1 base, with 8 bases sitting between them. The sequenced sample was CD8+ T cells sorted from blood. This receptor was identified in a human donor in good health. The V call is TRBV30, the J call TRBJ2-5; D gene unclear. The CDR3 region has the DNA TGTGCCTGGAGTAAAGATAGCCAAGAGACCCAGTACTTC. This sequence encodes CAWSKDSQETQYF.